There are a few counts of the clone carrying this T cell receptor beta chain. What it recognizes is unknown. The data were obtained in a study of identical twins. Findings and caveats of the study: Recombination models fit unrelated individuals' TCR alpha sharing but underestimated twins'.

TCRdb reanalysed the 5' RACE reads using MiXCR and keeps one entry per CDR3 protein. Among some 460,000 distinct CDR3 sequences listed, 11% to 15% were seen once. CDR1 is DFQATT, CDR2 SNEGSKA, per germline (reference sequence). The V and J ends lost 0 bases and 0 bases respectively, with 9 bases between them. This CDR3 contains 14 residues. These data are also associated with another study on yellow fever vaccine responses in identical twins.

The origin of this receptor is a woman in her late teens or twenties in good health. Material for sequencing was CD4+ T cells sorted from blood. The rearrangement links TRBV20-1 to TRBJ2-7; weak D call: TRBD1 (5 bases). CDR3 DNA sequence: TGCAGTGCTAGAGATATTCAGGGCTCCTACGAGCAGTACTTC. Its protein is CSARDIQGSYEQYF.